This T cell receptor (beta chain) was profiled in a study of cytomegalovirus exposure and HLA in healthy donors. The PCR used 60 Vbeta and 13 Jbeta primers. The assay was immunoSEQ multiplex PCR, and TCRdb's table has in-frame clones only and misses some. The sample holds roughly 150,000 clones; around 81% are singletons and the top ten take roughly 1%. With 3 bases clipped from V and 13 bases from J, the junction kept 7 bases outside the gene matches. CDR1 SGDLS and CDR2 YYNGEE come from the germline V gene. CDR3 size: 12 residues. Sequencing input: PBMCs. The TCR comes from a woman in her thirties or forties in good health and CMV-seronegative. The chain uses TRBV9 and TRBJ2-1, with 7 bases aligning to TRBD2. The CDR3 reads CASSARDYNQFF. The CDR3 nucleotides are TGTGCCAGCAGCGCCCGGGACTACAATCAGTTCTTC.